This T cell receptor (beta chain) was found in a study of OX40 agonist ivuxolimab in advanced cancers. The wider study: Patients received the agonistic anti-OX40 (CD134) antibody ivuxolimab. Study findings and constraints: CD8+ T cells showed, on average, more clonal expansion than CD4+ cells.

Comments on this clone: No antigen is known for it.

Repertoires were generated with immunoSEQ multiplex PCR, while TCRdb's copy carries only in-frame clones and drops some. The sample shows about 60,000 clones, roughly 87% of them seen only once. This CDR3 has 14 residues. Germline CDR1 MNHNS, CDR2 SASEGT. Trimming left V 2 bases short and J 6 bases short, with 11 bases between. This sequence was found in an adult with an advanced solid tumor such as melanoma, head and neck, liver or kidney cancer. This rearrangement joins TRBV6-1 to TRBJ1-5; D ambiguous. This material consisted of CD4+ or CD8+ T cells sorted from blood, taken in a trial of the OX40 agonist ivuxolimab. The DNA of the CDR3 is TGTGCCAGCAGTGAAACTTACGGGGTTCAGCCCCAGCATTTT. This encodes CASSETYGVQPQHF.